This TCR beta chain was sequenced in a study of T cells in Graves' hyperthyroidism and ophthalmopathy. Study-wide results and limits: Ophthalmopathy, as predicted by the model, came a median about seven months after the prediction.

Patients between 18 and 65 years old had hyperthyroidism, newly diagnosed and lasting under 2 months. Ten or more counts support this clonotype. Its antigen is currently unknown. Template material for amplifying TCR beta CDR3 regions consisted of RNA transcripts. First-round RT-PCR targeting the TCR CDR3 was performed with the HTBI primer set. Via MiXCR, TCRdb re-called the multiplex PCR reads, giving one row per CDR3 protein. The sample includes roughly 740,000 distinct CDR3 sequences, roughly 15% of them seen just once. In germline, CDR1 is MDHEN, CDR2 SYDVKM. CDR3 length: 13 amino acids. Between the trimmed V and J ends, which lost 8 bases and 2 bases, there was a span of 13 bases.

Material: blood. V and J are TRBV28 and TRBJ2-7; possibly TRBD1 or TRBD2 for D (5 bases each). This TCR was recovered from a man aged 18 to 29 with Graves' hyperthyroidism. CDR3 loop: CASGRGRTYEQYF. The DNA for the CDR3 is TGTGCCAGCGGACGGGGACGGACCTACGAGCAGTACTTC. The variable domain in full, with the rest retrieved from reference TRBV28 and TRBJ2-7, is DVKVTQSSRYLVKRTGEKVFLECVQDMDHENMFWYRQDPGLGLRLIYFSYDVKMKEKGDIPEGYSVSREKKERFSLILESASTNQTSMYLCASGRGRTYEQYFGPGTRLTVT.